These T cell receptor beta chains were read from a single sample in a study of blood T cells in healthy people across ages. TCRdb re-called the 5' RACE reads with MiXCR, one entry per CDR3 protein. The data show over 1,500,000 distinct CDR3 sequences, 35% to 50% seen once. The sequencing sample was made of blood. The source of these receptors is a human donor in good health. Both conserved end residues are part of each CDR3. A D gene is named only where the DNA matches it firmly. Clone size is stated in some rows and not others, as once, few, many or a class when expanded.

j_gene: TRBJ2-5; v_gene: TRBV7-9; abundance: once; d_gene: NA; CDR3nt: TGTGCCAGCAGCGGTCAGTGGCAAGAGACCCAGTACTTC; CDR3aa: CASSGQWQETQYF
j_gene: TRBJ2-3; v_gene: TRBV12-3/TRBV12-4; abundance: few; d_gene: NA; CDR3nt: TGTGCCAGCAGCCCCACCCGGGGCGCGCAGTGGTATTTT; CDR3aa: CASSPTRGAQWYF
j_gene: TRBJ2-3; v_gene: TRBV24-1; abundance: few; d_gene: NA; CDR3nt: TGTGCCACCGGACACGGGCAACTCCGCACAGATACGCAGTATTTT; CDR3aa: CATGHGQLRTDTQYF
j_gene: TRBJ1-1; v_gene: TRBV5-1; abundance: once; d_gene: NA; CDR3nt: TGCGCCAGCAGCTTGGAGGACCTGGGCACTGAAGCTTTCTTT; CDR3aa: CASSLEDLGTEAFF
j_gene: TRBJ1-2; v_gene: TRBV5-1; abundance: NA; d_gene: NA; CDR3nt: TGCGCCAGCAGCTTAATAGGGGAGGCCGACTATGGCTACACCTTC; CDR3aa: CASSLIGEADYGYTF
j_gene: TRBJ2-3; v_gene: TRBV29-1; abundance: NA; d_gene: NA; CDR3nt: TGCAGCGTTGCGGGACACCCTAGCACAGATACGCAGTATTTT; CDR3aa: CSVAGHPSTDTQYF
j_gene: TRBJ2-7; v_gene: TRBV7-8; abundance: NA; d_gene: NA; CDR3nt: TGTGCCAGCAGCCGCGGCGGGGCTTCCTACGAGCAGTACTTC; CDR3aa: CASSRGGASYEQYF
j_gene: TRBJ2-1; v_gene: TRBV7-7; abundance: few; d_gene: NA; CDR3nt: TGTGCTAGCAGCTCCGACAGTCACAATGAGCAGTTCTTC; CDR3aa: CASSSDSHNEQFF
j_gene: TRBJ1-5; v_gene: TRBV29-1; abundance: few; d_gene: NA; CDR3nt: TGCAGCGTTGCAAGAGTAAGGGGCGAGCCCCAGCATTTT; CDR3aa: CSVARVRGEPQHF
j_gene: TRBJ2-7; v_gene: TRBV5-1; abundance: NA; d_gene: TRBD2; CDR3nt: TGCGCCAGCAGTCCCCTAGCTGATAGACTAGCGGGGGCGAACGAGCAGTACTTC; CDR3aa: CASSPLADRLAGANEQYF
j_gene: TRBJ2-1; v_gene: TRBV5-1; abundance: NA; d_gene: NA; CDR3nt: TGCGCCAGCAGCTTTGCCGGGTCCCCAGGGAATAATGAGCAGTTCTTC; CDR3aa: CASSFAGSPGNNEQFF
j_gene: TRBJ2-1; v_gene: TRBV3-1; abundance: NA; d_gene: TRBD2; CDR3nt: TGTGCCAGCAGCCAACCGGGACTAGCGACGTTCTTC; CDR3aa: CASSQPGLATFF
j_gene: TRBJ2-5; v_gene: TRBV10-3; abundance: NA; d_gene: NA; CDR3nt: TGTGCCATCAGTGAGACTTACCAAGAGACCCAGTACTTC; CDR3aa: CAISETYQETQYF
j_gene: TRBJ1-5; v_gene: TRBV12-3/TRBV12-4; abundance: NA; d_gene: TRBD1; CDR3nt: TGTGCCACCCGGACAGGGGGCGCTCAACCCCAGCATTTT; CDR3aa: CATRTGGAQPQHF
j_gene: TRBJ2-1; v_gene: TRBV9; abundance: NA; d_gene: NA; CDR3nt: TGTGCCAGCAGCGCTGGGGGCAACAATGGGGAGACCCAGTTCTTC; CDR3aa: CASSAGGNNGETQFF
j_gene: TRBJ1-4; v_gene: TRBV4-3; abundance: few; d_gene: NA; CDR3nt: TGCGCCAGCAGCAGAGGTTCGCAGGGCGGTCGAAAACTGTTTTTT; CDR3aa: CASSRGSQGGRKLFF
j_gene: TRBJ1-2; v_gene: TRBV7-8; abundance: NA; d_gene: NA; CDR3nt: TGTGCCAGCAGCTTAGCCGAGGACTATGGCTACACCTTC; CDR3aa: CASSLAEDYGYTF
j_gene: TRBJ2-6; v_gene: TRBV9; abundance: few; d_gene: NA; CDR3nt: TGTGCCAGCAGCGCCGTAGGGTCTGGGGCCAACGTCCTGACTTTC; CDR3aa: CASSAVGSGANVLTF
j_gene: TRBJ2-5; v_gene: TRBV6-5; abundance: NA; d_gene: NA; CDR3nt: TGTGCCAGCAGTGGAGGTAGCGAGACCCAGTACTTC; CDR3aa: CASSGGSETQYF
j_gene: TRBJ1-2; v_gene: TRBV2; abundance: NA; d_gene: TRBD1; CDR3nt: TGTGCCAGCGGGAGGGCCGGGACAGGGAATAATGGCTACACCTTC; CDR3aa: CASGRAGTGNNGYTF
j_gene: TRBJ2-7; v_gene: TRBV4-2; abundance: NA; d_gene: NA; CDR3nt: TGTGCCAGCAGCCCTGCGGCGACAACCTACGAGCAGTACTTC; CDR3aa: CASSPAATTYEQYF
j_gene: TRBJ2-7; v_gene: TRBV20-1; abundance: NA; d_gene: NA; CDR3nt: TGCAGTGCTAGCCGGGATCCGGGGTTCTTAATCCATGAGCAGTACTTC; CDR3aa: CSASRDPGFLIHEQYF
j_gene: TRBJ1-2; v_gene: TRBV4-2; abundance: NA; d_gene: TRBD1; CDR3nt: TGTGCCAGCAGCCAAGATCCCCTACGGACAGGGGGTTATGGCTACACCTTC; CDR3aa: CASSQDPLRTGGYGYTF
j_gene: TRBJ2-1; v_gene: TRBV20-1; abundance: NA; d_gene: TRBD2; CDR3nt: TGCAGTGCTAGTAAGCCTAGCGGGGGGGAGAATGAGCAGTTCTTC; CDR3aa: CSASKPSGGENEQFF
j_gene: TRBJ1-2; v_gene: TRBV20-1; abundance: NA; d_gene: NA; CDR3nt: TGCAGTGCCCTCTACCGCTATGGCTACACCTTC; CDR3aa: CSALYRYGYTF
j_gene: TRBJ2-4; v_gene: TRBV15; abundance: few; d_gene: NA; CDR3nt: TGTGCCACCAGCAGAGACCCCCAAACCCCAAGACAGTCAGTGGCCAAAAACATTCAGTACTTC; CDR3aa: CATSRDPQTPRQSVAKNIQYF
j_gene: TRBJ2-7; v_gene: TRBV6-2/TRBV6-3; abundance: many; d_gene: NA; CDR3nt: TGTGCCAGCAGCCGGGACATTTACGAGCAGTACTTC; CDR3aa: CASSRDIYEQYF
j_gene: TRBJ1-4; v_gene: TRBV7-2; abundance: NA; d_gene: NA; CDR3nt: TGTGCCAGCAGCAATTATCTAAGGGGGACTAATGAAAAACTGTTTTTT; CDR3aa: CASSNYLRGTNEKLFF
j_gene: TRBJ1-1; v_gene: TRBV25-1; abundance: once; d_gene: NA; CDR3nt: TGTGCCAGCGGAGAGTGGCCGGCTGAAGCTTTCTTT; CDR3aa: CASGEWPAEAFF
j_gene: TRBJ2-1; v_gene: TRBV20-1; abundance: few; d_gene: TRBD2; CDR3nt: TGCAGTGCAATAGCGGGGGGGCCTAAGGATGAGCAGTTCTTC; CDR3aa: CSAIAGGPKDEQFF